This T cell receptor (beta chain) stems from a study of CD4 T cells in relation to SARS-CoV-2 and coronaviruses. On the study more broadly: No peptide or an HIV-1 Nef peptide pool served as negative control.

Germline trimming cut 2 bases from V and 0 bases from J; bases unmatched to any gene: 10. This CDR3 spans 19 amino acids. CDR1 is SGDLS, CDR2 YYNGEE, per germline. Only in-frame clones appear in the TCRdb table, and some are missing; sequencing was by immunoSEQ multiplex PCR. The sample consists of tens of thousands of clones, 72% of them appearing once. For this clone: Its antigen is still unknown.

The unexposed donors gave CD4+ T cells in about 2011-2018, prior to COVID-19. Isolation of CD4+ T cells took place after roughly nine days in culture. The chain couples TRBV9 to TRBJ1-4; 10 bases are a match to TRBD1. This sequence originates from a human donor in good health. The source material was CD4+ T cells from PBMCs, cultured in vitro. As DNA, the CDR3 is TGTGCCAGCAGCGTCGGGACAGGGGCCCCCATAACAACTAATGAAAAACTGTTTTTT. It translates to CASSVGTGAPITTNEKLFF.